This T cell receptor beta chain was recovered during a study of siplizumab effects on memory and regulatory T cells. Germline V gene sequence: CDR1 LGHNA, CDR2 YSLEER. The CDR3 covers 15 residues. V lost 5 bases to trimming and J lost 5 bases; unmatched junction nucleotides: 10. Comments on this clone: Its antigen is unknown.

Assay used: immunoSEQ multiplex PCR; TCRdb lists only in-frame clones, some missing. Of roughly 62,000 clones in the sample, around three quarters were seen once. General study findings and limits: The study found naive T cells seemingly more diverse than memory cells and seemingly major alloresponse contributors. An assignable naive or memory phenotype was lacking in roughly 75-95% of proliferating CD4+ or CD8+ clones.

Input material: memory CD4+ T cells sorted from blood. This sequence was found in a human donor in good health. This rearrangement joins TRBV4-3 to TRBJ2-3, with 7 nucleotides matching TRBD1. DNA of the CDR3: TGCGCCAGCAGCTTAACAGGGGCGCGCGAAGATACGCAGTATTTT. It yields the protein CASSLTGAREDTQYF.